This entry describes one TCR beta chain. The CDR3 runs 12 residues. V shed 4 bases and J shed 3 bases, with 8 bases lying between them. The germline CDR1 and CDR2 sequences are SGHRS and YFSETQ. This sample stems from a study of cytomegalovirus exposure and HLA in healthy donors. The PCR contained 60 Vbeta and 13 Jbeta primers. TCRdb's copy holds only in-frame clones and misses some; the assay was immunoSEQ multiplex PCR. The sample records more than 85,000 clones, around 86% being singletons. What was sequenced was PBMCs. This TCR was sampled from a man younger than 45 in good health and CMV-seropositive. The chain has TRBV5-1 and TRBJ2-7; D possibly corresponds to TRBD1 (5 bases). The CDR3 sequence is CASSAQGYEQYF. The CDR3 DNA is TGCGCCAGCAGCGCCCAGGGCTACGAGCAGTACTTC.